The T cell receptor (beta chain) under discussion was sequenced for a study of T cells in Graves' hyperthyroidism and ophthalmopathy. Amplification of TCR beta CDR3 regions was performed using RNA transcripts as template. A first-round RT-PCR of the TCR CDR3 used the HTBI primer set. TCRdb itself ran the multiplex PCR reads through MiXCR, one entry per CDR3 protein. The sample gives approximately 380,000 distinct CDR3 sequences, over 15% of which show up once; around 3.6% is in the top ten. Diagnosis relied on clinical symptoms, serum thyroxine and TRAb, thyroid ultrasound and orbital computed tomography. CDR1 is SGHDN, CDR2 FVKESK, per germline. The CDR3 extends over 13 amino acids. V was shortened by 4 bases and J by 11 bases, with 17 bases between the two germline ends.

The clonotype comes from a woman aged 18 to 35 with Graves' hyperthyroidism. V gene TRBV14 combines with J gene TRBJ1-1, with D possibly matching TRBD1 (5 bases). The sequenced sample consisted of blood. The CDR3 coding sequence is TGTGCCAGCAGCCTCTTTCCGGGACTTGAGGCTTTCTTT. This encodes CASSLFPGLEAFF. Drawing the rest from reference TRBV14 and TRBJ1-1, the complete variable domain is EAGVTQFPSHSVIEKGQTVTLRCDPISGHDNLYWYRRVMGKEIKFLLHFVKESKQDESGMPNNRFLAERTGGTYSTLKVQPAELEDSGVYFCASSLFPGLEAFFGQGTRLTVV.